This T cell receptor beta chain emerged from a study of CD8 T cells in ankylosing spondylitis. With molecular barcodes, quantitative 5'-RACE was used to make the TCR beta libraries. TCRdb reprocessed the 5' RACE reads via MiXCR and lists one record per CDR3 protein. The sample has 200,000 to 300,000 distinct CDR3 sequences; about 10% are singletons. Germline values: CDR1 SGHRS, CDR2 YFSETQ. Trimming left V 1 base short and J 1 base short, with 18 bases between. The CDR3 has 17 residues. Study findings and constraints: There was reportedly significant enrichment of clones that were disease-linked in matched ankylosing spondylitis synovial fluid. Seven or eight highly homologous variants made up a TCR beta motif, and this motif appeared characteristic of ankylosing spondylitis blood. There were earlier reports of some motif variants in reactive arthritis synovial fluid and blood.

Many counts were recorded for this clonotype. Its target is unknown. The sample consisted of blood, either unsorted or a sorted T cell fraction (not recorded which). The receptor was isolated from a male donor with ankylosing spondylitis or in good health (not recorded which). The J gene is TRBJ2-7, the V gene TRBV5-1; D gene ambiguous. In nucleotides, the CDR3 is TGCGCCAGCAGCTTGAATGTTGCCGAGTCGTCGTCCTACGAGCAGTACTTC. Its protein product is CASSLNVAESSSYEQYF.